This passage covers 29 T cell receptor beta chains from one sample sequenced in a study of OX40 agonist ivuxolimab in advanced cancers. Produced via immunoSEQ multiplex PCR; TCRdb's table is partial and in-frame only. The sample shows 50,000 to 70,000 clones, roughly 88% of them seen only once. The specimen comprised CD4+ or CD8+ T cells sorted from blood, sampled in a trial of the OX40 agonist ivuxolimab. These TCRs come from an adult with an advanced solid tumor such as melanoma, head and neck, liver or kidney cancer.

This chain uses TRBV21-1 with TRBJ2-2; the table names TRBD1, a call not compared with the DNA. TRBV21-1 is marked as a pseudogene. The CDR3 runs 18 residues. The CDR3 DNA reads as TGTGCCAGCAGCAAATCACCATCTGGGACAGGGTCAACCGGGGAGCTGTTTTTT. This encodes CASSKSPSGTGSTGELFF.

The chain couples TRBV21-1 to TRBJ1-2. TRBV21-1 is reported as a pseudogene. This CDR3 has 16 amino acids. CDR3 sequence reads: CASSHRDEVRVYGYTF. The DNA for the CDR3 is TGTGCCAGCAGCCACCGGGACGAGGTCAGGGTCTATGGCTACACCTTC.

The chain joins TRBV5-1 to TRBJ2-6; D may correspond to TRBD1 or TRBD2 (5 bases each). From germline, CDR1 is SGHRS and CDR2 YFSETQ. CDR3 length equals 17 residues. Trimming took off 1 base at V and 3 bases at J, with 14 bases between the two ends. Here the CDR3 DNA reads TGCGCCAGCAGCTTGAGCCCCGGGGCCGGTGGGGCCAACGTCCTGACTTTC. It yields the protein CASSLSPGAGGANVLTF.

This chain connects TRBV27 to TRBJ1-1; D is possibly TRBD1 (6 bases). CDR1 is MNHEY, CDR2 SMNVEV, per germline (reference sequence). V was pared by 0 bases and J by 5 bases, with 13 bases between. This CDR3 has 15 residues. In DNA, the CDR3 is TGTGCCAGCAGTTTATCCTGGGGGGCAAGTACTGAAGCTTTCTTT. This sequence encodes CASSLSWGASTEAFF.

The rearrangement uses TRBV7-3 and TRBJ2-7, with 8 nucleotides matching TRBD1. The germline CDR1 and CDR2 sequences are SGHTA and FQGTGA. There are 13 residues in the CDR3. Trimming removed 5 bases from V and 3 bases from J; junction bases left unmatched: 3. This CDR3 reads CASSQDRDYEQYF. As DNA, the CDR3 is TGTGCCAGCAGCCAGGACAGGGACTACGAGCAGTACTTC.

The chain joins TRBV9 to TRBJ1-4; 7 bases agree with TRBD1. J was trimmed by 8 bases and V by 3 bases; bases with no gene match: 1. Germline V CDR1 and CDR2: SGDLS, YYNGEE. This CDR3 is built from 12 residues. The CDR3 reads CASSATGEKLFF. CDR3 coding DNA: TGTGCCAGCAGCGCGACAGGGGAAAAACTGTTTTTT.

The J gene is TRBJ2-5, the V gene TRBV28; a weak D match, TRBD2 (5 bases). The germline V gene has CDR1 MDHEN and CDR2 SYDVKM. Trimming cost V 6 bases and J 4 bases, with 15 bases left between them. The CDR3 is 14 amino acids. CDR3 sequence: CASSPLTGRETQYF. The CDR3 DNA sequence: TGTGCCAGCAGCCCTTTGACGGGGAGAGAGACCCAGTACTTC.

J is TRBJ2-7 and V is TRBV30, with D unclear. CDR1 and CDR2 from the germline V gene are GTSNPN and SVGIG (reference sequence). V lost 0 bases, J lost 0 bases, and 12 bases lay in between. The CDR3 spans 15 residues. This CDR3 reads CAWSVFEFSSYEQYF. The CDR3 DNA is TGTGCCTGGAGTGTATTCGAGTTCAGCTCCTACGAGCAGTACTTC.

J is TRBJ2-3 and V is TRBV4-1; D unresolved. Germline loops: CDR1 MGHRA, CDR2 YSYEKL. The V end was cut by 4 bases, the J end by 2 bases, with 16 bases between. The length of the CDR3 is 16 residues. The CDR3 nucleotides are TGCGCCAGCAGCCTAACGGTATTACCAGACACAGATACGCAGTATTTT. Encoded protein: CASSLTVLPDTDTQYF.

This sequence joins TRBV28 and TRBJ2-5, with TRBD2 as a possible D gene (5 bases). The CDR3 has 13 amino acids. The V end lost 3 bases, the J end lost 5 bases, and 10 bases lay between the germline ends. CDR1 is MDHEN, CDR2 SYDVKM, per germline. The CDR3 loop is CASSLRVRETQYF. In DNA, the CDR3 is TGTGCCAGCAGTTTGAGGGTTCGTGAGACCCAGTACTTC.

This clone was detected only a few times. V is TRBV2 and J is TRBJ2-4, with no clear D. The CDR3 sequence is 13 residues long. V was trimmed by 4 bases and J by 0 bases, leaving 4 bases between them. The germline gives CDR1 SNHLY, CDR2 FYNNEI. The CDR3 bases are TGTGCCAGCAGTGCCCAAGCCAAAAACATTCAGTACTTC. It yields the protein CASSAQAKNIQYF.

V is TRBV18 and J is TRBJ1-1; a possible D gene is TRBD1 (5 bases). Germline V gives CDR1 KGHSH, CDR2 LQKENI. Trimming removed 4 bases from V and 4 bases from J, with 13 bases in between. CDR3 length: 14 amino acids. The CDR3 DNA reads TGTGCCAGCTCACGAACGGGGGATACCACTGAAGCTTTCTTT. This sequence encodes CASSRTGDTTEAFF.

This clone was counted between two and nine times. CDR3 in amino acids: CASSHNGETQYF. CDR3 nucleotide sequence: TGTGCCAGCTCACATAATGGCGAGACCCAGTACTTC. The chain is built from TRBV18 and TRBJ2-5; D is uncertain. Germline loops: CDR1 KGHSH, CDR2 LQKENI. This CDR3 contains 12 residues. V was pared by 4 bases and J by 5 bases, with 8 bases between. Full variable domain (missing parts from reference TRBV18 and TRBJ2-5): NAGVMQNPRHLVRRRGQEARLRCSPMKGHSHVYWYRQLPEEGLKFMVYLQKENIIDESGMPKERFSAEFPKEGPSILRIQQVVRGDSAAYFCASSHNGETQYFGPGTRLLVL.

The rearrangement joins TRBV9 to TRBJ2-1; maybe TRBD2 (5 bases). CDR1 and CDR2 from the germline V gene are SGDLS and YYNGEE. The CDR3 has 14 amino acids. V was cut by 1 base and J by 6 bases, with 11 bases left in between. CDR3 amino acids: CASSVFFEGNEQFF. CDR3 in DNA: TGTGCCAGCAGCGTATTCTTCGAGGGCAATGAGCAGTTCTTC.

The genes are TRBV19 and TRBJ1-2, with D maybe TRBD1 (6 bases). Germline V CDR1 and CDR2: LNHDA, SQIVND (reference sequence). V was pared by 3 bases and J by 2 bases, with 10 bases between. The CDR3 covers 14 residues. The CDR3 loop is CASSMGQGNYGYTF. CDR3 DNA: TGTGCCAGTAGTATGGGTCAGGGGAACTATGGCTACACCTTC.

This CDR3 is CASSLGQGAGTEAFF. The DNA of the CDR3 is TGTGCCAGCAGCTTGGGACAGGGGGCAGGCACTGAAGCTTTCTTT. The gene calls are TRBV5-6 and TRBJ1-1; 10 positions agree with TRBD1. The V gene's germline CDR1 is SGHDT and CDR2 YYEEEE. The V gene end was trimmed by 0 bases and the J gene end by 4 bases; junction bases not matched to a gene: 3. The CDR3 loop spans 15 amino acids. The entire variable domain, with the rest obtained from reference TRBV5-6 and TRBJ1-1, is as follows: DAGVTQSPTHLIKTRGQQVTLRCSPKSGHDTVSWYQQALGQGPQFIFQYYEEEERQRGNFPDRFSGHQFPNYSSELNVNALLLGDSALYLCASSLGQGAGTEAFFGQGTRLTVV.

This clone was counted only a few times. For the CDR3, the DNA is TGTGCCAGCAGCTGGCGACTAGCGGGGCCCACAGATACGCAGTATTTT. Amino acids: CASSWRLAGPTDTQYF. V usage is TRBV11-2 and J usage is TRBJ2-3; 11 bases map to TRBD2. There are 16 residues in the CDR3. Unmatched junction bases numbered 5, after V lost 4 bases and J lost 2 bases. Germline values: CDR1 SGHAT, CDR2 FQNNGV.

This clone was seen once. V and J are TRBV10-1 and TRBJ2-1; TRBD2 agrees at 15 bases. The CDR3 covers 16 residues. Germline values: CDR1 WNHNN, CDR2 SYGVQD (reference sequence). V lost 3 bases to trimming and J lost 7 bases; unmatched junction nucleotides: 4. The DNA for the CDR3 is TGCGCCAGCAGTGATAGGACTAGCGGGAGGGTGAATGAGCAGTTCTTC. Translating gives CASSDRTSGRVNEQFF.

This chain links TRBV10-1 with TRBJ2-7; 8 bases are a match to TRBD1. After removal of 4 bases from V and 7 bases from J, the junction contained 9 bases not matched to a gene. The CDR3 loop spans 14 amino acids. The germline CDR1 and CDR2 sequences are WNHNN and SYGVQD (reference sequence). The CDR3 loop is CASSVDRASAEQYF. CDR3 nucleotides: TGCGCCAGCAGTGTGGACAGGGCCAGCGCAGAGCAGTACTTC.

A single count supports this clone. The rearrangement links TRBV19 to TRBJ2-5, with 12 positions matching TRBD2. After removal of 6 bases from V and 4 bases from J, the junction contained 9 bases not matched to a gene. This CDR3 comprises 16 residues. CDR1 and CDR2 (germline): LNHDA, SQIVND (reference sequence). The CDR3 nucleotides are TGTGCCAGTAGACTAGCGGGAGGTCCCTCTAGAGAGACCCAGTACTTC. Translated: CASRLAGGPSRETQYF.

The genes are TRBV5-8 and TRBJ2-3, with D perhaps assigned TRBD1 or TRBD2 (5 bases each). V gave up 1 base and J gave up 0 bases, with 15 bases separating them. CDR3 length equals 17 residues. Germline V gene lookup returns CDR1 SGHTS and CDR2 YDEGEE. CDR3: CASSLSIRGPSTDTQYF. CDR3 coding DNA: TGTGCCAGCAGCTTGTCTATCCGGGGCCCTAGCACAGATACGCAGTATTTT.

The V call is TRBV7-9, the J call TRBJ2-6; a possible D gene is TRBD2 (6 bases). V was pared by 5 bases and J by 2 bases, with 10 bases between. Germline CDR1 SEHNR, CDR2 FQNEAQ (reference sequence). The CDR3 runs 15 residues. CDR3 sequence reads: CASSLGGAGANVLTF. CDR3 nucleotides: TGTGCCAGCAGCCTCGGGGGTGCTGGGGCCAACGTCCTGACTTTC.

The V call is TRBV19, the J call TRBJ2-1, with a possible D match to TRBD2 (5 bases). V lost 3 bases to trimming and J lost 6 bases, with 15 bases between them. Germline values: CDR1 LNHDA, CDR2 SQIVND (reference sequence). The CDR3 runs to 15 residues. The CDR3 DNA reads TGTGCCAGTAGTATTGACCGGGGTATTGTCAATGAGCAGTTCTTC. Its protein is CASSIDRGIVNEQFF.

This clone was seen a single time. V is TRBV6-6 and J is TRBJ1-2; TRBD1 is a possible D gene (5 bases). The germline V gene has CDR1 MNHNY and CDR2 SVGAGI (reference sequence). The germline V and J ends were trimmed by 7 bases and 2 bases, with 8 bases remaining between them. This CDR3 spans 12 amino acids. DNA of the CDR3: TGTGCCAGCAAACAGGAGAACTATGGCTACACCTTC. Translating gives CASKQENYGYTF.

This chain links TRBV5-1 with TRBJ2-5; 8 nucleotides agree with TRBD1. CDR1 and CDR2 from the germline V gene are SGHRS and YFSETQ. This CDR3 region has 16 residues. The V gene end was trimmed by 5 bases and the J gene end by 0 bases; junction bases not matched to a gene: 9. The CDR3 coding sequence is TGCGCCAGCAGATCCGGGACAGGCGGGTACCAAGAGACCCAGTACTTC. Protein: CASRSGTGGYQETQYF.

This clone appeared once. The chain combines TRBV6-1 with TRBJ2-3, with D possibly being TRBD2 (6 bases). From germline, CDR1 is MNHNS and CDR2 SASEGT. The CDR3 contains 14 residues. Trimming shortened V by 7 bases and J by 3 bases, and 14 bases separated the two germline ends. The CDR3 spells CASTTGRDTDTQYF. CDR3 in DNA: TGTGCCAGCACCACCGGGAGAGATACAGATACGCAGTATTTT.

The genes are TRBV5-1 and TRBJ1-1; unclear D gene. CDR1 is SGHRS, CDR2 YFSETQ, per germline. The V and J ends lost 0 bases and 4 bases respectively, with 7 bases between them. This CDR3 region has 13 residues. CDR3 amino acids: CASSLVGSTEAFF. The CDR3 DNA follows: TGCGCCAGCAGCTTGGTGGGGAGCACTGAAGCTTTCTTT.

This chain uses TRBV5-1 with TRBJ2-7, with TRBD1 identical over 10 bases. This CDR3 is 14 amino acids long. CDR1 and CDR2 from the germline V gene are SGHRS and YFSETQ. Trimming took 2 bases from V and 5 from J; bases not matched to a gene: 4. In nucleotides, the CDR3 is TGCGCCAGCAGCTTCCTGGGGACAGGGGACGAGCAGTACTTC. Amino acids: CASSFLGTGDEQYF.

J is TRBJ1-2 and V is TRBV5-6; D call uncertain. This CDR3 contains 12 residues. Germline loops: CDR1 SGHDT, CDR2 YYEEEE. The germline V and J ends were trimmed by 5 bases and 3 bases, with 8 bases remaining between them. CDR3 in DNA: TGTGCCAGCAGTGAGGGATACTATGGCTACACCTTC. It is translated as CASSEGYYGYTF.